One T cell receptor (beta chain) is described in this entry. The record originates from a study of read filtering for tumor transcriptome and immune sequencing. The wider study: Patients were some 16 male and 13 to 15 female, mean age around 66 years, range about 47 to 85.

Molecular barcoded adaptors covering alpha/delta and beta/gamma chains were used on around 370 ng RNA. TCRdb reprocessed the reads via MiXCR and lists one record per CDR3 protein. Here the sample spans 45,000 to 55,000 distinct CDR3 sequences, about 12% being singletons. With 5 bases removed from V and 0 bases from J, the gap between germline ends came to 13 bases. CDR1 is MNHNY and CDR2 is SVGAGI in the germline V gene (reference sequence). This CDR3 region has 15 residues. The V and J genes are TRBV6-6 and TRBJ1-1; a possible D gene is TRBD1 (5 bases). The sequencing sample was made of a population of CD138-negative cells sorted from bone marrow. The receptor was derived from a donor at least 40 years old with multiple myeloma. DNA for the CDR3: TGTGCCAGCAGTCCCCAAACAGGCATGAACACTGAAGCTTTCTTT. The encoded protein is CASSPQTGMNTEAFF.